This T cell receptor beta chain emerged from a study of blood T cell repertoires in COVID-19. Study information: The study drew acute and convalescent COVID-19 samples from the United States, Italy and Spain.

The repertoire was sequenced with immunoSEQ multiplex PCR; TCRdb's copy has only in-frame clones and lacks some. Among 150,000 to 200,000 clones, about four fifths were seen once, and the ten largest hold approximately 11%. The CDR3 length is 18 residues. V lost 0 bases, J lost 7 bases, and 12 bases stayed unmatched. Germline values: CDR1 SGHNT, CDR2 YENEEA. This clone was counted once. The chain joins TRBV11-3 to TRBJ2-1, with 10 nucleotides matching TRBD2. The origin of this receptor is a man over 45 who had recovered from COVID-19. Sequencing was performed on PBMCs or T cells enriched from blood (not recorded which). In DNA, the CDR3 is TGTGCCAGCAGCTTAGATAGGTGGCTAGCGGGAGATGGGAATGAGCAGTTCTTC. Translating it yields CASSLDRWLAGDGNEQFF.